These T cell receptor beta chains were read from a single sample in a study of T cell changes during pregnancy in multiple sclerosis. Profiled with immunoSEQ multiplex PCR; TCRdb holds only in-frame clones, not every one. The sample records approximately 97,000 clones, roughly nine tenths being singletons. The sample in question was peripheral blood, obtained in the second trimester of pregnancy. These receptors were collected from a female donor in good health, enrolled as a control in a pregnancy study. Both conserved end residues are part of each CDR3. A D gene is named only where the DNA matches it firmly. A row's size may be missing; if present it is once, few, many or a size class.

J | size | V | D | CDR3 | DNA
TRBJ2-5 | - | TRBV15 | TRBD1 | CATSRDIQGRQETQYF | TGTGCCACCAGCAGAGATATACAGGGGCGACAAGAGACCCAGTACTTC
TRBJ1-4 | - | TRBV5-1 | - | CASSLQRDEKLFF | TGCGCCAGCAGCTTACAGAGAGATGAAAAACTGTTTTTT
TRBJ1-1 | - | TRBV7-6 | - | CASSSGNSRNTEAFF | TGTGCCAGCAGCTCCGGTAACAGCCGGAACACTGAAGCTTTCTTT
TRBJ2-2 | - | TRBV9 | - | CASSAGLSNTGELFF | TGTGCCAGCAGCGCGGGACTGTCGAACACCGGGGAGCTGTTTTTT
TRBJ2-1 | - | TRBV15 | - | CATRRESSAPHNEQFF | TGTGCCACCAGACGGGAGTCTAGCGCACCCCACAATGAGCAGTTCTTC
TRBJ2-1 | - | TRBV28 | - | CASSLPSVGDEQFF | TGTGCCAGCAGTTTACCCAGCGTCGGGGATGAGCAGTTCTTC
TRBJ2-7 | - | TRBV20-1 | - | CSARSDSEQYF | TGCAGTGCTAGATCGGACAGCGAGCAGTACTTC
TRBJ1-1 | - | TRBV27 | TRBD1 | CASSSLDRAAFF | TGTGCCAGCAGTTCCCTAGACAGGGCTGCTTTCTTT
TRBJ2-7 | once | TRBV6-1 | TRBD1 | CASNRDRGGDEQYF | TGTGCCAGCAATAGGGACAGGGGGGGAGACGAGCAGTACTTC
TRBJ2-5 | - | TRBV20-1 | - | CSARIQTQYF | TGCAGTGCTAGAATCCAAACCCAGTACTTC
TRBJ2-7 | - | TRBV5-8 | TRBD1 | CASRLTGQGMVEQYF | TGTGCCAGCAGACTAACGGGACAGGGGATGGTGGAGCAGTACTTC
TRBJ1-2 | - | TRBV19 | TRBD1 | CASSSGQSYGYTF | TGTGCCAGTAGTTCGGGACAGAGCTATGGCTACACCTTC
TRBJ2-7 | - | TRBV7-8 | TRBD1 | CASSGGRDRGLSYEQYF | TGTGCCAGCAGCGGCGGGCGTGACAGGGGGCTCTCCTACGAGCAGTACTTC
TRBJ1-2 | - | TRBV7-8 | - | CASSLVYRADGYTF | TGTGCCAGCAGCTTAGTCTACAGGGCAGATGGCTACACCTTC
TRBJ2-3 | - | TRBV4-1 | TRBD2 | CASSQYLAGGTDTQYF | TGCGCCAGCAGCCAATACCTAGCGGGGGGCACAGATACGCAGTATTTT
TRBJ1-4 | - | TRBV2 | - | CASSGGRGNEKLFF | TGTGCCAGCAGTGGTGGCAGAGGGAATGAAAAACTGTTTTTT
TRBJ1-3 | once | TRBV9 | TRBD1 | CASSAHRGSGNTIYF | TGTGCCAGCAGCGCCCACAGGGGATCTGGAAACACCATATATTTT
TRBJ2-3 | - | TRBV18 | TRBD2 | CASSGLAGGTDTQYF | TGTGCCAGCTCAGGTCTGGCGGGGGGCACAGATACGCAGTATTTT
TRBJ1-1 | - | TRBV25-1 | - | CASSGWGLRTEAFF | TGTGCCAGCAGTGGCTGGGGGCTGCGGACTGAAGCTTTCTTT
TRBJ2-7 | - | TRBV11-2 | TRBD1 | CASSSDRVHEQYF | TGTGCCAGCAGCTCGGACAGGGTCCACGAGCAGTACTTC
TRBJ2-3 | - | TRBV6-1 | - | CASSVRQSTDTQYF | TGTGCCAGCAGTGTACGACAGAGCACAGATACGCAGTATTTT
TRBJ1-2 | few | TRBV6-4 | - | CASTPVGGGYGYTF | TGTGCCAGCACCCCGGTCGGCGGGGGCTATGGCTACACCTTC
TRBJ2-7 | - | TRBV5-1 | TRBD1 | CASSTGGSEQYF | TGCGCCAGCAGCACAGGGGGAAGCGAGCAGTACTTC
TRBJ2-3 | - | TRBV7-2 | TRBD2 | CASSLTGTSGHPTDTQYF | TGTGCCAGCAGCTTGACCGGGACTAGCGGCCACCCCACAGATACGCAGTATTTT
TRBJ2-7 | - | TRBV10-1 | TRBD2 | CASSVGGRDEQYF | TGCGCCAGCAGTGTAGGCGGGAGAGACGAGCAGTACTTC
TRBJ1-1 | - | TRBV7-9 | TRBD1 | CASSPRQGLSPEAFF | TGTGCCAGCAGCCCCCGACAGGGATTGAGCCCTGAAGCTTTCTTT
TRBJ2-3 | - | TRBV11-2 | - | CASSLTGADTQYF | TGTGCCAGCAGCTTAACGGGAGCAGATACGCAGTATTTT
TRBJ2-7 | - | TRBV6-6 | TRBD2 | CASSNRLAGGYEQYF | TGTGCCAGCAGCAACCGACTAGCGGGGGGGTACGAGCAGTACTTC
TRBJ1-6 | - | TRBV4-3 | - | CASSQRQGFSNSPLHF | TGCGCCAGCAGCCAACGTCAGGGGTTCTCTAATTCACCCCTCCACTTT
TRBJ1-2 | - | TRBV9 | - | CASRRQPPNYGYTF | TGTGCCAGCCGACGACAGCCACCTAACTATGGCTACACCTTC
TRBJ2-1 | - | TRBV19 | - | CASSITGTGNKQFF | TGTGCCAGTAGTATAACCGGGACTGGCAATAAGCAGTTCTTC
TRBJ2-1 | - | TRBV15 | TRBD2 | CATSTFYPRTSGDYNEQFF | TGTGCCACCAGCACCTTCTACCCTCGGACTAGCGGGGACTACAATGAGCAGTTCTTC
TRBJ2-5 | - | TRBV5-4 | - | CASSLAFTRLPSKETQYF | TGTGCCAGCAGCTTGGCCTTCACCCGCCTACCTTCCAAAGAGACCCAGTACTTC
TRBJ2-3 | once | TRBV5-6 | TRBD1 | CASSPVGGPMPDTQYF | TGTGCCAGCAGCCCGGTAGGGGGCCCGATGCCAGATACGCAGTATTTT